This T cell receptor (beta chain) was recovered during a study of early T cells in non-severe SARS-CoV-2 infection. Unique molecular identifier tags were affixed to discrete cDNA molecules. TCRdb independently ran MiXCR on the 5' RACE reads; one entry per CDR3 protein. The sample lists fewer than 85,000 distinct CDR3 sequences, over 8.5% occurring once. The CDR3 contains 16 residues. Germline loops: CDR1 SGDLS, CDR2 YYNGEE. V shed 0 bases and J 2 bases; nucleotides not matched to a gene: 6. The sample was whole blood. The rearrangement uses TRBV9 and TRBJ2-3; TRBD2 agrees at 7 bases. The clonotype comes from an adult who was a healthcare worker with PCR-confirmed SARS-CoV-2 infection or an uninfected control (not recorded which). This CDR3 is CASSVEGLHYTDTQYF. The CDR3 DNA follows: TGTGCCAGCAGCGTAGAGGGACTACACTACACAGATACGCAGTATTTT.